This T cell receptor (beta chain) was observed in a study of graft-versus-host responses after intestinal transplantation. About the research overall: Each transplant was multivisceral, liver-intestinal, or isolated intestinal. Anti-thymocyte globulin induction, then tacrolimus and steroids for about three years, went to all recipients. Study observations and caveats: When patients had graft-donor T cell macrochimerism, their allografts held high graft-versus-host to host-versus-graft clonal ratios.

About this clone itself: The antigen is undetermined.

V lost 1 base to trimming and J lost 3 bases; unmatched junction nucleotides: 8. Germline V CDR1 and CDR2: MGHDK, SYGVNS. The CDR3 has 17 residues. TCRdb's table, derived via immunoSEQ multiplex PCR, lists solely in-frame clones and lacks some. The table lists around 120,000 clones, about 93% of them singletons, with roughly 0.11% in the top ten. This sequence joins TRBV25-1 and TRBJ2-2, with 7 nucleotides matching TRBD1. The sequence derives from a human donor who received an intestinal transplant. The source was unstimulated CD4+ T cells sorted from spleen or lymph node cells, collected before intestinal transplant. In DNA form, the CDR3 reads TGTGCCAGCAGTGAATTTGTAGGGGGCGCGGACACCGGGGAGCTGTTTTTT. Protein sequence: CASSEFVGGADTGELFF.